The 31 T cell receptor beta chains below all came from one sample that was sequenced in a study of OX40 agonist ivuxolimab in advanced cancers. Method: immunoSEQ multiplex PCR; TCRdb's copy keeps in-frame clones and lacks some. Found here are around 58,000 clones, roughly 89% of them singletons; the top ten hold 1.1% to 1.5%. The sample was CD4+ or CD8+ T cells sorted from blood, taken in a trial of the OX40 agonist ivuxolimab. The receptors were gathered from an adult with an advanced solid tumor such as melanoma, head and neck, liver or kidney cancer.

The J gene is TRBJ2-1, the V gene TRBV5-1; 8 bases map to TRBD2. Germline V gene sequence: CDR1 SGHRS, CDR2 YFSETQ. The CDR3 is 16 amino acids. V shed 4 bases and J 2 bases; nucleotides not matched to a gene: 8. CDR3 sequence reads: CASSPRAGEAYNEQFF. In DNA, the CDR3 is TGCGCCAGCAGCCCCCGAGCGGGAGAGGCCTACAATGAGCAGTTCTTC. The variable domain in full, with the rest retrieved from reference TRBV5-1 and TRBJ2-1, is KAGVTQTPRYLIKTRGQQVTLSCSPISGHRSVSWYQQTPGQGLQFLFEYFSETQRNKGNFPGRFSGRQFSNSRSEMNVSTLELGDSALYLCASSPRAGEAYNEQFFGPGTRLTVL.

This clone was found once. This chain links TRBV6-5 with TRBJ1-5, with TRBD1 identical over 7 bases. CDR1 MNHEY and CDR2 SVGAGI come from the germline V gene. This CDR3 is 15 amino acids long. J lost 7 bases, V lost 8 bases, and 14 bases had no gene match. The CDR3 nucleotides read TGTGCCAGCCATCCGAGTCAGGGGGTCAGACAGCCCCAGCATTTT. This encodes CASHPSQGVRQPQHF.

This clone was picked up one time. The CDR3 reads CASSLSLAGGTDTQYF. The CDR3 nucleotides read TGTGCCAGCAGCTTAAGTCTAGCGGGGGGAACAGATACGCAGTATTTT. This chain connects TRBV13 to TRBJ2-3; 11 bases map to TRBD2. V gave up 2 bases and J gave up 3 bases; unmatched junction bases: 4. Per the germline V gene, CDR1 is PRHDT and CDR2 is FYEKMQ (reference sequence). The CDR3 is 16 residues long.

V and J are TRBV6-5 and TRBJ1-1; D call uncertain. V was pared by 7 bases and J by 2 bases, with 14 bases between. Germline assignment: CDR1 MNHEY and CDR2 SVGAGI. The CDR3 is 14 amino acids. Here the CDR3 reads CASKLGEQNTEAFF. The CDR3 DNA is TGTGCCAGCAAACTCGGAGAACAAAACACTGAAGCTTTCTTT.

The CDR3 nucleotides are TGTGCCAGCAGTTACTCGACAGGGGGCGGCGGCCAGCCCCAGCATTTT. It codes for CASSYSTGGGGQPQHF. The chain couples TRBV6-6 to TRBJ1-5; TRBD1 matches 10 bases. Germline V gene lookup returns CDR1 MNHNY and CDR2 SVGAGI (reference sequence). The CDR3 loop spans 16 amino acids. V lost 0 bases, J lost 7 bases, and 6 bases stayed unmatched.

The rearrangement uses TRBV27 and TRBJ1-2; D uncertain. This CDR3 comprises 12 residues. Trimming pared 4 bases from V and 7 bases from J, leaving 10 bases between. Germline V gene sequence: CDR1 MNHEY, CDR2 SMNVEV (reference sequence). The CDR3 reads CASSSKVAGYTF. The CDR3 DNA is TGTGCCAGCAGTTCAAAGGTTGCTGGCTACACCTTC.

The CDR3 DNA is TGTGCCAGCAGTTTTGTGAGGGAGGGGGGCTACACCTTC. It yields the protein CASSFVREGGYTF. V gene TRBV27 combines with J gene TRBJ1-2; D perhaps matches TRBD1 (5 bases). The CDR3 spans 13 residues. Germline V gene sequence: CDR1 MNHEY, CDR2 SMNVEV (reference sequence). The ends were cut back, 3 bases at V and 8 bases at J, with 13 bases in the middle.

A word on this clone: Mismatch with germline at one junction end may stem from a read error. The chain links TRBV6-1 to TRBJ2-5; D unclear. The CDR3 has 10 residues. From germline, CDR1 is MNHNS and CDR2 SASEGT. CDR3 sequence: CASREETQYF. The CDR3 bases are TGTGCCAGCAGGGAAGAGACCCAGTACTTC.

The rearrangement joins TRBV9 to TRBJ1-5; TRBD1 matches at 9 bases. The CDR3 is 14 residues long. The germline V gene encodes CDR1 SGDLS and CDR2 YYNGEE. Trimming took 3 bases from V and 7 from J; bases not matched to a gene: 5. CDR3 coding DNA: TGTGCCAGCAGCGCCGGGACAGGGCCCCAGCCCCAGCATTTT. Translated: CASSAGTGPQPQHF. The full variable domain, its missing parts supplied by reference TRBV9 and TRBJ1-5, is DSGVTQTPKHLITATGQRVTLRCSPRSGDLSVYWYQQSLDQGLQFLIQYYNGEERAKGNILERFSAQQFPDLHSELNLSSLELGDSALYFCASSAGTGPQPQHFGDGTRLSIL.

The chain links TRBV6-6 to TRBJ2-5; the match to TRBD1 covers 8 bases. The germline V gene has CDR1 MNHNY and CDR2 SVGAGI (reference sequence). The ends lost 2 bases at V and 11 bases at J; junction bases unmatched: 10. This CDR3 contains 14 residues. This CDR3 is CASSYTRQGCEQYF. The CDR3 DNA follows: TGTGCCAGCAGTTACACCCGACAGGGGTGTGAGCAGTACTTC.

The CDR3 DNA sequence: TGTGCCAGCAGCTTAGGGCTTACAGATACGCAGTATTTT. This encodes CASSLGLTDTQYF. The rearrangement links TRBV5-5 to TRBJ2-3, with D unclear. V was trimmed by 2 bases and J by 3 bases, leaving 7 bases between them. The CDR3 runs to 13 residues. Germline CDR1 and CDR2: SGHKS and YYEKEE (reference sequence).

This rearrangement joins TRBV9 to TRBJ2-5; D is possibly TRBD2 (6 bases). The CDR3 runs 15 residues. The ends were cut back, 0 bases at V and 7 bases at J, with 16 bases in the middle. CDR1 and CDR2 from the germline V gene are SGDLS and YYNGEE. CDR3 in amino acids: CASSVEAQGGGTQYF. CDR3 bases: TGTGCCAGCAGCGTAGAGGCCCAGGGAGGCGGGACCCAGTACTTC.

This clone came up once. The chain carries TRBV6-5 and TRBJ1-3; TRBD1 matches 11 bases. The germline V gene encodes CDR1 MNHEY and CDR2 SVGAGI. With 8 bases clipped from V and 5 bases from J, the junction kept 8 bases outside the gene matches. The CDR3 extends over 15 amino acids. Here the CDR3 DNA reads TGTGCCAGCGGCTTGTTGGACAGGGGGCGAAACACCATATATTTT. It specifies CASGLLDRGRNTIYF.

The rearrangement links TRBV6-6 to TRBJ2-7; 8 bases line up with TRBD1. The ends lost 6 bases at V and 6 bases at J; junction bases unmatched: 4. The CDR3 length is 12 residues. CDR1 MNHNY and CDR2 SVGAGI come from the germline V gene (reference sequence). CDR3 in amino acids: CASSRTGGEQYF. CDR3 DNA sequence: TGTGCCAGCAGCCGCACAGGGGGCGAGCAGTACTTC.

The rearrangement links TRBV5-1 to TRBJ1-1, with 7 bases lining up with TRBD1. Germline CDR1 is SGHRS and CDR2 is YFSETQ. V lost 4 bases to trimming and J lost 1 base; unmatched junction nucleotides: 4. The length of the CDR3 is 14 residues. The CDR3 loop reads CASSPTGRNTEAFF. The CDR3 DNA reads TGCGCCAGCAGCCCGACAGGGAGGAACACTGAAGCTTTCTTT.

The chain couples TRBV7-2 to TRBJ2-3, with D possibly being TRBD2 (7 bases). Germline V gives CDR1 SGHTA, CDR2 FQGNSA. This CDR3 spans 15 amino acids. Trimming removed 2 bases from V and 6 bases from J, with 15 bases in between. The CDR3 protein is CASSLTGGPGDTQYF. CDR3 sequence (DNA): TGTGCCAGCAGCTTAACCGGGGGGCCGGGGGATACGCAGTATTTT. The full variable domain, in which reference TRBV7-2 and TRBJ2-3 provide the parts outside the CDR3, is GAGVSQSPSNKVTEKGKDVELRCDPISGHTALYWYRQSLGQGLEFLIYFQGNSAPDKSGLPSDRFSAERTGGSVSTLTIQRTQQEDSAVYLCASSLTGGPGDTQYFGPGTRLTVL.

The rearrangement joins TRBV30 to TRBJ2-7; the D gene is possibly TRBD1 (5 bases). The V gene lost 5 bases and the J gene lost 4 bases, with 9 bases spanning the gap. The CDR3 sequence is 11 residues long. Germline values: CDR1 GTSNPN, CDR2 SVGIG (reference sequence). As DNA, the CDR3 is TGTGCCTGGGGAAGGGGTTACGAGCAGTACTTC. This codes for CAWGRGYEQYF.

CDR3 region: CASSFSGRSSPLHF. CDR3 in DNA: TGTGCCAGCAGCTTCTCAGGGCGGAGCTCACCCCTCCACTTT. The J gene is TRBJ1-6, the V gene TRBV5-8, with D perhaps TRBD1 (5 bases). This CDR3 has 14 amino acids. V dropped 2 bases and J dropped 10 bases, with 13 bases sitting between them. Germline V gene sequence: CDR1 SGHTS, CDR2 YDEGEE.

V usage is TRBV6-1 and J usage is TRBJ2-7, with 7 bases fitting TRBD2. The CDR3 contains 15 residues. Trimming cost V 2 bases and J 2 bases; bases outside gene matches: 6. The germline V gene has CDR1 MNHNS and CDR2 SASEGT. The CDR3 DNA reads as TGTGCCAGCAGTGAACGCGGCGGGGGACCCTACGAGCAGTACTTC. Its protein is CASSERGGGPYEQYF.

This chain links TRBV9 with TRBJ1-3, with TRBD1 matching 10 bases. CDR3 length: 15 amino acids. The germline V gene has CDR1 SGDLS and CDR2 YYNGEE. V was pared by 2 bases and J by 4 bases, with 3 bases of the junction left unmatched. Here the CDR3 reads CASSVDRGRGNTIYF. CDR3 coding DNA: TGTGCCAGCAGCGTCGACAGGGGGCGAGGAAACACCATATATTTT.

This clone was detected once. DNA for the CDR3: TGTGCCAGTAGTATCTCGCGGTCTGGACTTAGCAATCAGCCCCAGCATTTT. This gives the protein CASSISRSGLSNQPQHF. The chain links TRBV19 to TRBJ1-5; D is ambiguous. There are 17 residues in the CDR3. With 3 bases removed from V and 0 bases from J, the gap between germline ends came to 15 bases. CDR1 LNHDA and CDR2 SQIVND come from the germline V gene (reference sequence).

CDR3 nucleotides: TGTGCCAGCTCTCCCACGCCTTCGAACACTGAAGCTTTCTTT. Its translation: CASSPTPSNTEAFF. The J gene is TRBJ1-1, the V gene TRBV18; D is unclear. Trimming removed 6 bases from V and 1 base from J, with 12 bases in between. The CDR3 extends over 14 amino acids. Per germline, CDR1 KGHSH and CDR2 LQKENI.

This rearrangement joins TRBV27 to TRBJ1-3; TRBD1 matches at 7 bases. There are 15 residues in the CDR3. The V and J ends lost 6 bases and 0 bases, in that order; junction bases with no gene match: 5. Germline CDR1 and CDR2: MNHEY and SMNVEV (reference sequence). CDR3 protein: CASRGQPSSGNTIYF. The CDR3 nucleotides are TGTGCCAGCAGGGGACAGCCAAGCTCTGGAAACACCATATATTTT.

J is TRBJ2-7 and V is TRBV30; 8 nucleotides agree with TRBD2. The CDR3 length is 12 residues. Germline assignment: CDR1 GTSNPN and CDR2 SVGIG (reference sequence). Losses at the gene ends were 5 bases for V and 0 bases for J; bases not matched to a gene: 0. CDR3 residues: CAWGTSSYEQYF. The CDR3, as DNA: TGTGCCTGGGGGACTAGCTCCTACGAGCAGTACTTC.

The chain uses TRBV9 and TRBJ2-3; D ambiguous. Germline V gene lookup returns CDR1 SGDLS and CDR2 YYNGEE. V was clipped by 1 base and J by 0 bases, with 6 bases between them. This CDR3 has 14 amino acids. The CDR3 DNA is TGTGCCAGCAGCGTAAGTTCTAGCACAGATACGCAGTATTTT. Its translation is CASSVSSSTDTQYF.

The gene calls are TRBV6-1 and TRBJ1-5, with a weak D call TRBD1 (5 bases). This CDR3 has 13 amino acids. Germline V CDR1 and CDR2: MNHNS, SASEGT. Trimming took 4 bases from V and 9 from J, leaving 13 bases between them. The CDR3 nucleotides read TGTGCCAGCAGTGCGGACACCGACGGGCCCCAGCATTTT. Translating gives CASSADTDGPQHF.

This CDR3 is CASSPEGNSYNSPLHF. CDR3 nucleotides: TGTGCCAGCAGCCCCGAGGGAAACTCCTATAATTCACCCCTCCACTTT. The J gene is TRBJ1-6, the V gene TRBV28, with unresolved D. Trimming cost V 6 bases and J 0 bases, with 12 bases left between them. Germline CDR1 MDHEN, CDR2 SYDVKM. The CDR3 runs to 16 residues.

The rearrangement uses TRBV6-5 and TRBJ1-2, with 7 bases matching TRBD1. The germline V gene encodes CDR1 MNHEY and CDR2 SVGAGI. After removal of 0 bases from V and 1 base from J, the junction contained 2 bases not matched to a gene. The CDR3 contains 15 residues. The CDR3 here is CASSYSRQGNYGYTF. For the CDR3, the DNA is TGTGCCAGCAGTTACTCTAGACAGGGTAACTATGGCTACACCTTC.

The chain is built from TRBV4-1 and TRBJ2-2; TRBD1 matches at 10 bases. The germline V gene encodes CDR1 MGHRA and CDR2 YSYEKL. Losses at the gene ends were 0 bases for V and 3 bases for J; bases not matched to a gene: 4. The CDR3 covers 17 residues. The CDR3 here is CASSQDVGQGDTGELFF. The CDR3 DNA sequence: TGCGCCAGCAGCCAAGATGTAGGACAGGGGGACACCGGGGAGCTGTTTTTT.

This chain uses TRBV13 with TRBJ2-2, with a weak D call TRBD1 (6 bases). Trimming removed 5 bases from V and 1 base from J, with 11 bases in between. Germline values: CDR1 PRHDT, CDR2 FYEKMQ (reference sequence). The CDR3 has 15 amino acids. The CDR3 reads CASSPWGQNTGELFF. The CDR3 nucleotides read TGTGCCAGCAGCCCATGGGGACAGAACACCGGGGAGCTGTTTTTT.

The J gene is TRBJ2-5, the V gene TRBV25-1; tentatively, D is TRBD2 (6 bases). The germline V and J ends were trimmed by 8 bases and 2 bases, with 15 bases remaining between them. This CDR3 has 14 residues. Germline assignment: CDR1 MGHDK and CDR2 SYGVNS. The CDR3 here is CASRRGLSQETQYF. CDR3 bases: TGTGCCAGCCGAAGGGGACTTTCACAAGAGACCCAGTACTTC. Combining the CDR3 with reference TRBV25-1 and TRBJ2-5 gives the whole variable domain EADIYQTPRYLVIGTGKKITLECSQTMGHDKMYWYQQDPGMELHLIHYSYGVNSTEKGDLSSESTVSRIRTEHFPLTLESARPSHTSQYLCASRRGLSQETQYFGPGTRLLVL.